The 14 T cell receptor beta chains below all came from one sample that was sequenced in a study of breast tumors, draining lymph nodes, adjacent tissues. Axillary draining lymph nodes of breast cancer patients supplied the node samples. MiXCR, applied by TCRdb to the multiplex PCR reads, yields one record per CDR3 protein. This sample has nearly 200,000 distinct CDR3 sequences; 30% to 40% occur once, and the top ten carry approximately 4.5%. The sequenced sample was axillary lymph node tissue. The receptors originated from a female donor with breast cancer. Some clones in this sample may be carry-over from other donors' samples.

The genes are TRBV15 and TRBJ2-5; 8 bases align to TRBD2. In germline, CDR1 is LNHNV, CDR2 YYDKDF (reference sequence). V was clipped by 0 bases and J by 4 bases; unmatched bases: 7. This CDR3 is 16 amino acids long. The DNA for the CDR3 is TGTGCCACCAGCAGAGATACGGGGGGGCAGGGAGAGACCCAGTACTTC. As protein: CATSRDTGGQGETQYF. Based on the CDR3 plus reference TRBV15 and TRBJ2-5, the full variable domain is DAMVIQNPRYQVTQFGKPVTLSCSQTLNHNVMYWYQQKSSQAPKLLFHYYDKDFNNEADTPDNFQSRRPNTSFCFLDIRSPGLGDTAMYLCATSRDTGGQGETQYFGPGTRLLVL.

This clonotype was observed many times. V is TRBV7-2 and J is TRBJ2-7; D is unresolved. Per germline, CDR1 SGHTA and CDR2 FQGNSA. The ends were cut back, 5 bases at V and 7 bases at J, with 9 bases in the middle. This CDR3 contains 11 residues. CDR3 loop: CASSPTLEQYF. CDR3 nucleotides: TGTGCCAGCAGCCCTACCCTAGAGCAGTACTTC.

V is TRBV20-1 and J is TRBJ1-2; weak D call: TRBD1 (6 bases). Trimming pared 0 bases from V and 12 bases from J, leaving 14 bases between. The CDR3 is 12 amino acids. The germline CDR1 and CDR2 sequences are DFQATT and SNEGSKA (reference sequence). The CDR3 sequence is CSAREGGSGNTF. The CDR3 bases are TGCAGTGCTAGAGAAGGGGGTTCTGGAAACACCTTC.

In this sample, this clonotype turned up many times. This CDR3 reads CASSLVGLAGNEQFF. As DNA, the CDR3 is TGTGCCAGCAGCTTAGTCGGACTAGCGGGCAATGAGCAGTTCTTC. The chain links TRBV7-2 to TRBJ2-1, with 11 bases matching TRBD2. The length of the CDR3 is 15 residues. V trimming: 1 base; J trimming: 6 bases; junction bases outside the gene matches: 2. From germline, CDR1 is SGHTA and CDR2 FQGNSA.

The table lists this clonotype with many counts. The rearrangement links TRBV7-9 to TRBJ2-5; 8 bases fit TRBD2. The CDR3 covers 15 residues. Losses at the gene ends were 3 bases for V and 4 bases for J; bases not matched to a gene: 7. Germline CDR1 SEHNR, CDR2 FQNEAQ (reference sequence). The CDR3 reads CASSFTSGGGETQYF. CDR3 nucleotide sequence: TGTGCCAGCAGCTTTACTAGCGGAGGGGGAGAGACCCAGTACTTC.

This clonotype was detected only a few times. V gene TRBV7-9 combines with J gene TRBJ1-1; a possible D gene is TRBD1 (5 bases). This CDR3 has 14 amino acids. The V gene lost 5 bases and the J gene lost 5 bases, with 15 bases spanning the gap. Germline assignment: CDR1 SEHNR and CDR2 FQNEAQ (reference sequence). The CDR3 DNA sequence: TGTGCCAGCAGCACACACCGGGGCGGGACTGAAGCTTTCTTT. Translating it yields CASSTHRGGTEAFF.

The gene calls are TRBV10-3 and TRBJ1-1, with 10 bases fitting TRBD1. V shed 10 bases and J 0 bases; nucleotides not matched to a gene: 11. Germline V gives CDR1 ENHRY, CDR2 SYGVKD. CDR3 length equals 16 residues. The CDR3 bases are TGTGCCACCGATTCGACAGGGGGCTTCTTGAACACTGAAGCTTTCTTT. Residues: CATDSTGGFLNTEAFF.

This clonotype has a count of ten or more. The chain couples TRBV11-3 to TRBJ2-7, with 10 bases that match TRBD2. Per the germline V gene, CDR1 is SGHNT and CDR2 is YENEEA. This CDR3 region has 14 residues. Losses at the gene ends were 4 bases for V and 3 bases for J; bases not matched to a gene: 3. CDR3 sequence: CASSSGLADYEQYF. The DNA for the CDR3 is TGTGCCAGCAGCTCCGGACTAGCGGACTACGAGCAGTACTTC.

This clonotype occurred many times. In DNA, the CDR3 is TGCAGTGCTCCGGGCGTGGTGTTGGAGACCCAGTACTTC. Amino acids: CSAPGVVLETQYF. The V call is TRBV20-1, the J call TRBJ2-5; D remains unclear. CDR1 DFQATT and CDR2 SNEGSKA come from the germline V gene (reference sequence). This CDR3 contains 13 residues. Trimming stripped 5 bases from V and 5 bases from J, with 15 bases between.

This chain uses TRBV4-3 with TRBJ2-5; 7 nucleotides line up with TRBD2. J gave up 4 bases and V 1 base, and 6 bases lay outside the gene matches. Per the germline V gene, CDR1 is LGHNA and CDR2 is YSLEER. The CDR3 spans 15 residues. CDR3 DNA sequence: TGCGCCAGCAGCCAAGGGTCAACGGGGGGAGAGACCCAGTACTTC. Its protein product is CASSQGSTGGETQYF.

This clonotype was detected a few times. A much larger clone lies a single base off, so this may be a read error. This sequence joins TRBV7-2 and TRBJ2-5, with D perhaps matching TRBD2 (5 bases). Germline V CDR1 and CDR2: SGHTA, FQGNSA. This CDR3 spans 11 amino acids. CDR3 DNA sequence: TGTGCCAGCAGCTATGGGGAGACCCAGTGCTTC. Its translation is CASSYGETQCF.

This clonotype was recorded many times. V usage is TRBV7-8 and J usage is TRBJ1-6, with D possibly matching TRBD1 (5 bases). Germline V gives CDR1 SGHVS, CDR2 FQNEAQ. This CDR3 is built from 15 residues. The V gene lost 5 bases and the J gene lost 8 bases, with 16 bases spanning the gap. The CDR3 loop is CASSLRANRDSPLHF. The DNA for the CDR3 is TGTGCCAGCAGCCTCAGGGCAAATAGGGATTCACCCCTCCACTTT.

This clonotype was picked up one time. The gene calls are TRBV7-2 and TRBJ1-2, with 9 bases aligning to TRBD1. The length of the CDR3 is 18 residues. Germline loops: CDR1 SGHTA, CDR2 FQGNSA. After removal of 1 base from V and 0 bases from J, the junction contained 9 bases not matched to a gene. In nucleotides, the CDR3 is TGTGCCAGCAGCTTAGGGGGGTCCGGGACAGGGACTAACTATGGCTACACCTTC. It specifies CASSLGGSGTGTNYGYTF.

This clonotype was counted ten times or more. The chain couples TRBV5-1 to TRBJ2-5, with 16 bases matching TRBD2. From germline, CDR1 is SGHRS and CDR2 YFSETQ. The ends lost 4 bases at V and 4 bases at J; junction bases unmatched: 10. The CDR3 has 18 residues. CDR3 DNA: TGCGCCAGCAGCACCGGGACTAGCGGGGGGGCGTCGGGAGAGACCCAGTACTTC. Encoded protein: CASSTGTSGGASGETQYF.